Presented here are 6 T cell receptor beta chains from one specimen sequenced in a study of post-analysis software for immune sequencing data. TCR beta libraries were prepared from cDNA with unique molecular identifiers. Using its own MiXCR run on the PCR reads, TCRdb lists one record per CDR3 protein. This table has around 710,000 distinct CDR3 sequences, about half appearing once. Overall study findings and caveats: With TRBV5-6, TRBV5-1 and TRBV20-1 included, about five TRBV segments were more frequent in patients than in controls.

These receptors' antigens are unknown. The sample was blood. The receptors originated from a girl aged 5 to 17 with multiple sclerosis.

Remarks on this clonotype: One end of the junction does not line up with germline, which may come from a read error. V usage is TRBV6-1 and J usage is TRBJ2-1, with D hard to call. CDR3 length equals 16 residues. Looked up from germline, CDR1 is MNHNS and CDR2 is SASEGT. The CDR3 coding sequence is TGTACCAGCAGTGAATCCGTAGCAGACTCCTACAATGAGCAGTTCTTC. It specifies CTSSESVADSYNEQFF.

V and J are TRBV20-1 and TRBJ2-3; the match to TRBD2 covers 10 bases. Germline CDR1 DFQATT, CDR2 SNEGSKA (reference sequence). V lost 0 bases, J lost 8 bases, and 14 bases stayed unmatched. This CDR3 is built from 17 residues. The CDR3 is CSARDPRTSGVVGTQYF. CDR3 in DNA: TGCAGTGCTAGAGATCCCCGGACTAGCGGAGTGGTTGGTACGCAGTATTTT.

The chain carries TRBV27 and TRBJ2-7; possible D gene TRBD2, 5 bases. Looked up from germline, CDR1 is MNHEY and CDR2 is SMNVEV (reference sequence). Trimming removed 2 bases at V and 4 bases at J, with 15 bases between. The CDR3 is 15 amino acids. The DNA of the CDR3 is TGTGCCAGCAGTTTAAATGGTATCGGGGTGTACGAGCAGTACTTC. It encodes CASSLNGIGVYEQYF.

The chain carries TRBV6-6 and TRBJ1-1; D is unresolved. CDR3 size: 13 residues. Germline V gives CDR1 MNHNY, CDR2 SVGAGI (reference sequence). The V end lost 2 bases, the J end lost 4 bases, and 8 bases lay between the germline ends. CDR3 sequence reads: CASSYGISTEAFF. CDR3 sequence (DNA): TGTGCCAGCAGTTACGGTATAAGCACTGAAGCTTTCTTT.

At least ten counts were recorded for this clonotype. J is TRBJ2-1 and V is TRBV7-2, with TRBD2 matching over 11 bases. The germline CDR1 and CDR2 sequences are SGHTA and FQGNSA. V lost 7 bases and J lost 7; bases outside the gene matches: 9. This CDR3 comprises 15 residues. The CDR3 loop is CASTLAGGRGNEQFF. CDR3 coding DNA: TGTGCCAGCACCCTAGCGGGAGGTAGGGGAAATGAGCAGTTCTTC.

The J gene is TRBJ1-2, the V gene TRBV29-1; 7 bases match TRBD1. Germline CDR1 reads SQVTM; CDR2 reads ANQGSEA. With V trimmed by 4 bases and J by 7 bases, 9 bases remained unmatched. This CDR3 region has 13 residues. The CDR3 loop is CSVARQGECGYTF. DNA of the CDR3: TGCAGCGTTGCGCGTCAGGGGGAATGTGGCTACACCTTC.